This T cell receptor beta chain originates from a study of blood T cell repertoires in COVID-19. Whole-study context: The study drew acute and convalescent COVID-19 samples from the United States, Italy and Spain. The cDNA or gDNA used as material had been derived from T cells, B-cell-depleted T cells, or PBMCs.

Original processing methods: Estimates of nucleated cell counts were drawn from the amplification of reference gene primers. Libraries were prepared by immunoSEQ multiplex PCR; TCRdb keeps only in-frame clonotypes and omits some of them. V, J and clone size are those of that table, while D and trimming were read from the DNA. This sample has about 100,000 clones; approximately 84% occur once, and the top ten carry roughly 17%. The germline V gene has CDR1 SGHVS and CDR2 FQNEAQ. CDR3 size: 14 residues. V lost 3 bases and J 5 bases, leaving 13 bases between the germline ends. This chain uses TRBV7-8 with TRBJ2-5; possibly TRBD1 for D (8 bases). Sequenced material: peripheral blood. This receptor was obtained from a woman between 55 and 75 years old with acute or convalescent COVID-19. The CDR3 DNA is TGTGCCAGCAGCTTTAAACAGGGGGGGGAGACCCAGTACTTC. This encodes CASSFKQGGETQYF.